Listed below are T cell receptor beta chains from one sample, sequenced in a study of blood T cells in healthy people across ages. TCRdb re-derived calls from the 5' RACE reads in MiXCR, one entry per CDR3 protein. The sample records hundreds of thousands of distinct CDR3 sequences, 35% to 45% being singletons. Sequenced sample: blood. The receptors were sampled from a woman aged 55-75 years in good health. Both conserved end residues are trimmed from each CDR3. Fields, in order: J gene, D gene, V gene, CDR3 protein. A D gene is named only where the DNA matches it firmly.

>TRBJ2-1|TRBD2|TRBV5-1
ASSPDGLAVNEQF
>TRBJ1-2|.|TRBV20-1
SARPDLDTWGRNYGYT
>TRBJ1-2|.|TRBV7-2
VSSPPDSSQVYGYT
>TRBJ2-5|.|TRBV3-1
ASSQRPAKETQY
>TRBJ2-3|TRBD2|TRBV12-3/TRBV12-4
ASSASGTSGGFFSTDTQY
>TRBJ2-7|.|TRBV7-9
ASSSDLRPPQY
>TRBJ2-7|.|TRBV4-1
ASSHLFGQYSYEQY
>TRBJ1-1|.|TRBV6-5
ASSQHGQINTEAF
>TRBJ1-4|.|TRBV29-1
SVEDPAATNEKLF
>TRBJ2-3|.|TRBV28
ASSLPGRRDTDTQY
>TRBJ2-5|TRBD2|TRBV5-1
ASSLAGTSGRSQETQY